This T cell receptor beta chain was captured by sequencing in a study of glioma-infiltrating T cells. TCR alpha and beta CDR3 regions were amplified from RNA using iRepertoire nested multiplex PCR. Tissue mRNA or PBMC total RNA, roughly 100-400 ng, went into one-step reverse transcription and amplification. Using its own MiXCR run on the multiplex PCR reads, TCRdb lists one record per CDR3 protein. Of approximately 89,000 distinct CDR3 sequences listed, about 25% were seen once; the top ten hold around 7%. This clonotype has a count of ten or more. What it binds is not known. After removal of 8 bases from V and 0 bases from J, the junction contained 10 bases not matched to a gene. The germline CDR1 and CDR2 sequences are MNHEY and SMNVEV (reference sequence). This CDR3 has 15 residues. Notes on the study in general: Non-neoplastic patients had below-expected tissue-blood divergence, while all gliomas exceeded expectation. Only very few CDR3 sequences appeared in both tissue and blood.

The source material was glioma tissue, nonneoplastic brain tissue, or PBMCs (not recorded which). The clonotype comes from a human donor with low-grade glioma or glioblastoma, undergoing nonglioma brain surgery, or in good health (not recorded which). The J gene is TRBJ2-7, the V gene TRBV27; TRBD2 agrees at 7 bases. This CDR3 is CASGRGLQSSYEQYF. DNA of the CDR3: TGTGCCAGCGGACGGGGACTACAAAGCTCCTACGAGCAGTACTTC.